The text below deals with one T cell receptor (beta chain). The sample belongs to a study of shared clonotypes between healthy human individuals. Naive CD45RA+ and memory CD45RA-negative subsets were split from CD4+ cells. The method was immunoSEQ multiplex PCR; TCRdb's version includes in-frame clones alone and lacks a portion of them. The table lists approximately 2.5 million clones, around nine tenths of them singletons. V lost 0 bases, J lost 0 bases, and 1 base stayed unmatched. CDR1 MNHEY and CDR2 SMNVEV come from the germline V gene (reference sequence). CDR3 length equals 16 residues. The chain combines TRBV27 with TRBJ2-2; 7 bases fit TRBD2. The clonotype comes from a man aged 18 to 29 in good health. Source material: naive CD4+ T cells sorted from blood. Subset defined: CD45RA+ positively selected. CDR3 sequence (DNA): TGTGCCAGCAGTTTATCGGGGACTACGAACACCGGGGAGCTGTTTTTT. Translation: CASSLSGTTNTGELFF.